Listed here are 13 T cell receptor beta chains from one sample, sequenced in a study of blood T cell repertoires in COVID-19. TCRdb's table, derived via immunoSEQ multiplex PCR, lists solely in-frame clones and lacks some. The sample carries about 240,000 clones, 80% to 85% recorded once. The sequenced material came from peripheral blood. The receptors derive from a woman aged 55-75 years with active or convalescent COVID-19.

CDR3 protein: CASSQGGIGETQYF. The CDR3 bases are TGTGCCAGCAGCCAGGGGGGAATTGGAGAGACCCAGTACTTC. The chain couples TRBV16 to TRBJ2-5; tentatively, D is TRBD2 (6 bases). This CDR3 spans 14 amino acids. V was trimmed by 3 bases and J by 4 bases, leaving 12 bases between them. Germline CDR1 reads KGHSY; CDR2 reads FQNENV.

The chain couples TRBV9 to TRBJ2-5, with TRBD2 identical over 11 bases. Germline V gives CDR1 SGDLS, CDR2 YYNGEE. The length of the CDR3 is 17 residues. V lost 0 bases and J lost 2; bases outside the gene matches: 6. CDR3 sequence reads: CASSVGSGGAVQETQYF. CDR3 in DNA: TGTGCCAGCAGCGTAGGTAGCGGGGGGGCTGTTCAAGAGACCCAGTACTTC.

The chain combines TRBV30 with TRBJ1-5, with D possibly TRBD1 on 5 matching bases. CDR1 is GTSNPN and CDR2 is SVGIG in the germline V gene (reference sequence). Trimming removed 1 base at V and 4 bases at J, with 11 bases between. The CDR3 has 14 residues. The CDR3 protein is CAWSAGGGNQPQHF. The CDR3 DNA is TGTGCCTGGAGTGCTGGGGGGGGGAATCAGCCCCAGCATTTT.

This chain links TRBV5-1 with TRBJ1-1, with TRBD1 matching over 7 bases. J lost 0 bases, V lost 0 bases, and 5 bases had no gene match. From germline, CDR1 is SGHRS and CDR2 YFSETQ. The length of the CDR3 is 16 residues. The CDR3 is CASSLGPTGLNTEAFF. DNA for the CDR3: TGCGCCAGCAGCTTGGGGCCGACAGGGTTGAACACTGAAGCTTTCTTT.

This clone was seen more than once but under ten times. V usage is TRBV7-3 and J usage is TRBJ1-2; TRBD1 matches 7 bases. J was trimmed by 5 bases and V by 6 bases; bases with no gene match: 6. This CDR3 is 13 amino acids long. From germline, CDR1 is SGHTA and CDR2 FQGTGA. Here the CDR3 reads CASSQGDSYGYTF. The DNA for the CDR3 is TGTGCCAGCAGTCAGGGGGATTCGTATGGCTACACCTTC.

The rearrangement joins TRBV11-3 to TRBJ2-1, with 13 bases lining up with TRBD2. The CDR3 is made up of 18 amino acids. Germline lookup yields CDR1 SGHNT and CDR2 YENEEA. V dropped 4 bases and J dropped 0; count of bases not matched to a gene: 6. The CDR3 spells CASSYGTSGDSSYNEQFF. CDR3 nucleotides: TGTGCCAGCAGCTACGGGACTAGCGGGGATAGCTCCTACAATGAGCAGTTCTTC.

This clone was detected many times. The chain employs TRBV5-1 and TRBJ1-2; D uncertain. Trimming stripped 0 bases from V and 4 bases from J, with 19 bases between. The CDR3 has 17 residues. CDR1 is SGHRS, CDR2 YFSETQ, per germline. CDR3 nucleotides: TGCGCCAGCAGCTTGGTCCGGGATCGACCTGGATCCTATGGCTACACCTTC. Amino acid sequence: CASSLVRDRPGSYGYTF.

The rearrangement uses TRBV27 and TRBJ1-4, with TRBD1 matching 7 bases. V was pared by 4 bases and J by 5 bases, with 7 bases of the junction left unmatched. The CDR3 has 15 amino acids. Germline CDR1 MNHEY, CDR2 SMNVEV (reference sequence). In nucleotides, the CDR3 is TGTGCCAGCAGTTGGAGGACAGGACTGAATGAAAAACTGTTTTTT. This codes for CASSWRTGLNEKLFF. Looking up the rest from reference TRBV27 and TRBJ1-4 gives the full variable domain: EAQVTQNPRYLITVTGKKLTVTCSQNMNHEYMSWYRQDPGLGLRQIYYSMNVEVTDKGDVPEGYKVSRKEKRNFPLILESPSPNQTSLYFCASSWRTGLNEKLFFGSGTQLSVL.

The rearrangement joins TRBV7-2 to TRBJ1-1; perhaps TRBD1 as D (6 bases). CDR1 is SGHTA, CDR2 FQGNSA, per germline. This CDR3 has 14 residues. The V end was cut by 5 bases, the J end by 1 base, with 11 bases between. The CDR3: CASSAPGQNTEAFF. In DNA form, the CDR3 reads TGTGCCAGCAGCGCTCCGGGACAGAACACTGAAGCTTTCTTT.

This chain uses TRBV21-1 with TRBJ2-7; no check of the table's D call, TRBD1, against the DNA was made. TRBV21-1 is given as a pseudogene. The CDR3 is made up of 14 amino acids. This CDR3 is CASSKVDSTYEQYF. CDR3 DNA: TGTGCCAGCAGCAAAGTCGACAGTACCTACGAGCAGTACTTC.

A few counts support this clone. The chain is built from TRBV7-2 and TRBJ1-5, with a weak D call TRBD1 (6 bases). The CDR3 totals 15 residues. V was cut by 1 base and J by 11 bases, with 18 bases left in between. CDR1 is SGHTA and CDR2 is FQGNSA in the germline V gene. The CDR3 DNA reads as TGTGCCAGCAGCTTAGATCTCGGGGGAGGGGGAGCCCAGCATTTT. This gives the protein CASSLDLGGGGAQHF.

The chain combines TRBV6-6 with TRBJ2-7; 7 nucleotides agree with TRBD1. V lost 5 bases and J lost 4; bases outside the gene matches: 5. The CDR3 runs 13 residues. CDR1 and CDR2 from the germline V gene are MNHNY and SVGAGI (reference sequence). CDR3 residues: CASSTPTGYEQYF. CDR3 DNA: TGTGCCAGCAGTACCCCGACAGGGTACGAGCAGTACTTC.

This sequence joins TRBV3-1 (or the pseudogene TRBV3-2) and TRBJ2-3; 10 nucleotides match TRBD2. This CDR3 comprises 16 residues. Trimming cost V 0 bases and J 5 bases; bases outside gene matches: 5. Germline-derived CDR1 and CDR2 are LGHDT and YNNKEL (reference sequence). The CDR3 loop reads CASSQDLAGVGDTQYF. In nucleotides, the CDR3 is TGTGCCAGCAGCCAAGACCTAGCGGGGGTGGGAGATACGCAGTATTTT.